The present entry profiles one TCR beta chain with its context. The germline CDR1 and CDR2 sequences are SGHNT and YYREEE (reference sequence). The CDR3 has 12 amino acids. The ends were cut back, 4 bases at V and 3 bases at J, with 7 bases in the middle. Repertoires were generated with immunoSEQ multiplex PCR, while TCRdb's copy carries only in-frame clones and drops some. The sample consists of approximately 100,000 clones, 85% of them appearing once. This sample stems from a study of blood T cell repertoires in COVID-19. The chain recombines TRBV5-4 with TRBJ2-5; D gene unclear. The specimen sequenced was peripheral blood. The TCR sequence derives from an older woman with active or convalescent COVID-19. The CDR3 protein is CASSVPKETQYF. The CDR3 region has the DNA TGTGCCAGCAGCGTTCCAAAAGAGACCCAGTACTTC.